The sample holds a few counts of the clone carrying this T cell receptor (beta chain). The CDR3 is 17 residues long. Trimming removed 5 bases at V and 3 bases at J, with 25 bases between. Looked up from germline, CDR1 is DFQATT and CDR2 is SNEGSKA (reference sequence). The time point here: persistent/refractory GD, antithyroid drugs over 5 years with positive TRAb. PBMC-derived RNA was used for the TCR library. The data originate from a study of regulatory T cells in long-lasting Graves disease. Arm-PCR with iRepertoire HTBI primers amplified the CDR3 regions for these TCR beta libraries. Authors' methods: Across samples, 60 or so TRBV and some 13 TRBJ segments were found. TCRdb processed the multiplex PCR reads anew with MiXCR; each CDR3 protein has one entry. Clone size and V and J calls follow TCRdb, not the original study. The sample yields some 370,000 distinct CDR3 sequences, less than 30% seen once.

The chain has TRBV20-1 and TRBJ2-5, with D perhaps matching TRBD1 or TRBD2 (7 bases each). The source was peripheral blood mononuclear cells (PBMCs), collected when the disease was refractory, from a patient treated with antithyroid drugs. This sequence originates from a woman between 35 and 50 years old with Graves disease. In nucleotides, the CDR3 is TGCAGTGCTCGCCAGGGGGGGGTAGCGAGAACTAAAGAGACCCAGTACTTC. This codes for CSARQGGVARTKETQYF.